The 27 T cell receptor beta chains in this list originate from one sample, sequenced in a study of identical twins. TCRdb processed the 5' RACE reads anew with MiXCR; each CDR3 protein has one entry. The repertoire holds 450,000 or so distinct CDR3 sequences, with around an eighth as singletons. The same sample was also studied in work on yellow fever vaccine responses in identical twins.

Specimen: CD4+ T cells sorted from blood. The source of these receptors is a woman younger than 35 in good health.

The chain combines TRBV7-2 with TRBJ2-1; D is undetermined. The CDR3 is 15 amino acids. V gave up 1 base and J gave up 4 bases, with 11 bases separating them. Germline assignment: CDR1 SGHTA and CDR2 FQGNSA. CDR3 sequence reads: CASSLERTIYNEQFF. The CDR3 bases are TGTGCCAGCAGCTTAGAGCGCACCATATACAATGAGCAGTTCTTC.

This clonotype appeared a few times. One junction end disagrees with the germline gene, perhaps due to a read error. The chain combines TRBV11-2 with TRBJ2-1, with D hard to call. CDR3 length: 13 amino acids. Looked up from germline, CDR1 is SGHAT and CDR2 is FQNNGV. CDR3 bases: TGTGCCACCAGCCCATACTCCTACAATGAGCAGTTCTTC. It is translated as CATSPYSYNEQFF.

This clonotype was seen a handful of times. V and J are TRBV12-5 and TRBJ2-5; D possibly corresponds to TRBD1 (5 bases). Deletions cut 6 bases from V and 3 bases from J, with 11 bases between. This CDR3 contains 13 residues. CDR1 is LGHNT and CDR2 is FRNRAP in the germline V gene. CDR3 bases: TGTGCTAGTGGGCCAGGGTCGGAAGAGACCCAGTACTTC. This translates into CASGPGSEETQYF.

This clonotype was counted at least ten times. This chain connects TRBV7-9 to TRBJ2-3, with D unresolved. Germline values: CDR1 SEHNR, CDR2 FQNEAQ (reference sequence). The CDR3 spans 11 residues. V was shortened by 3 bases and J by 6 bases, with 4 bases between the two germline ends. The CDR3 bases are TGTGCCAGCAGCTTCAGGGATACGCAGTATTTT. Translation gives CASSFRDTQYF.

The V call is TRBV18, the J call TRBJ2-3, with 8 bases that match TRBD1. Germline V lookup: CDR1 KGHSH, CDR2 LQKENI. This CDR3 is built from 14 residues. J lost 7 bases, V lost 3 bases, and 6 bases had no gene match. The CDR3 DNA follows: TGTGCCAGCTCACCCGGGCAGGGGGCGAATACGCAGTATTTT. Protein product: CASSPGQGANTQYF.

This clonotype was counted ten times or more. The chain links TRBV15 to TRBJ2-2; TRBD2 matches 8 bases. Germline trimming cut 0 bases from V and 5 bases from J; bases unmatched to any gene: 8. The CDR3 is 17 amino acids. Per the germline V gene, CDR1 is LNHNV and CDR2 is YYDKDF (reference sequence). CDR3 sequence: CATSRELASGPTGELFF. The CDR3 DNA reads TGTGCCACCAGCAGAGAGTTGGCTAGCGGGCCAACCGGGGAGCTGTTTTTT.

This clonotype was seen more than once but under ten times. V and J are TRBV5-1 and TRBJ2-2; TRBD2 agrees at 9 bases. Germline V gene data show CDR1 as SGHRS and CDR2 as YFSETQ. V shed 6 bases, J shed 6 bases, and the junction held 6 bases outside the gene matches. The CDR3 is 14 amino acids. CDR3 residues: CASMAGGASGELFF. CDR3 bases: TGCGCCAGCATGGCGGGGGGGGCCTCCGGGGAGCTGTTTTTT.

J is TRBJ2-7 and V is TRBV5-1, with D perhaps TRBD2 (5 bases). The CDR3 loop spans 14 amino acids. Germline CDR1 SGHRS, CDR2 YFSETQ. V lost 0 bases to trimming and J lost 7 bases, with 14 bases between them. In nucleotides, the CDR3 is TGCGCCAGCAGCTTGGAGTCGGGATTGAGTGAGCAGTACTTC. Protein sequence: CASSLESGLSEQYF.

This clonotype was seen more than once but under ten times. J is TRBJ2-7 and V is TRBV2; possible D gene TRBD2, 5 bases. Germline CDR1 and CDR2: SNHLY and FYNNEI. The V and J ends lost 7 bases and 5 bases respectively, with 15 bases between them. The CDR3 length is 13 residues. The DNA of the CDR3 is TGTGCCAGCATAGACTACTCACGAAACGAGCAGTACTTC. Its protein product is CASIDYSRNEQYF.

The gene calls are TRBV18 and TRBJ2-5, with D unclear. The CDR3 has 13 residues. Germline values: CDR1 KGHSH, CDR2 LQKENI. V dropped 5 bases and J dropped 3 bases, with 10 bases sitting between them. This CDR3 reads CASSSDLEETQYF. The CDR3 DNA reads TGTGCCAGCTCATCCGACCTCGAAGAGACCCAGTACTTC.

This clonotype was counted only a few times. This chain joins TRBV12-3 or TRBV12-4 and TRBJ1-5; 8 nucleotides line up with TRBD1. Unmatched junction bases numbered 12, after V lost 11 bases and J lost 3 bases. The CDR3 has 15 amino acids. The CDR3 sequence: CASKGSGGNNQPQHF. For the CDR3, the DNA is TGTGCCTCGAAAGGGTCAGGGGGCAACAATCAGCCCCAGCATTTT.

Many counts were recorded for this clonotype. This chain links TRBV15 with TRBJ2-4; D remains unclear. Trimming took off 0 bases at V and 12 bases at J, with 6 bases between the two ends. This CDR3 is 11 amino acids long. Per the germline V gene, CDR1 is LNHNV and CDR2 is YYDKDF (reference sequence). CDR3 bases: TGTGCCACCAGCAGAGATCATGCTCAGTACTTC. This codes for CATSRDHAQYF.

This clonotype occurred many times. V usage is TRBV6-2 or TRBV6-3 and J usage is TRBJ2-7; TRBD2 is a possible D gene (6 bases). Trimming shortened V by 4 bases and J by 2 bases, and 12 bases separated the two germline ends. Germline values: CDR1 MNHEY, CDR2 SVGEGT. This CDR3 is built from 14 residues. CDR3 in amino acids: CASSSSGPPYEQYF. CDR3 coding DNA: TGTGCCAGCAGTTCCAGCGGGCCACCCTACGAGCAGTACTTC.

There are a few counts of this clonotype. The chain combines TRBV11-2 with TRBJ1-4; 7 bases agree with TRBD1. Germline V lookup: CDR1 SGHAT, CDR2 FQNNGV. The ends lost 5 bases at V and 0 bases at J; junction bases unmatched: 6. CDR3 length: 16 amino acids. CDR3 nucleotide sequence: TGTGCCAGCAGCAGAACAGGGACAGCAACTAATGAAAAACTGTTTTTT. Its translation: CASSRTGTATNEKLFF.

The rearrangement joins TRBV12-5 to TRBJ2-6; unclear D gene. This CDR3 is built from 14 residues. CDR1 is LGHNT, CDR2 FRNRAP, per germline. Trimming took 11 bases from V and 0 from J, leaving 11 bases between them. The CDR3 loop is CASSLPSGANVLTF. CDR3 DNA: TGTGCTTCCTCTCTACCCTCTGGGGCCAACGTCCTGACTTTC.

This chain links TRBV6-2 or TRBV6-3 with TRBJ2-5; 10 bases are a match to TRBD2. The CDR3 spans 15 residues. Germline V lookup: CDR1 MNHEY, CDR2 SVGEGT. V lost 2 bases to trimming and J lost 5 bases; unmatched junction nucleotides: 5. CDR3 sequence reads: CASSYVSSGSETQYF. DNA for the CDR3: TGTGCCAGCAGTTACGTTTCTAGCGGGAGTGAGACCCAGTACTTC.

The chain has TRBV27 and TRBJ1-2, with a possible D match to TRBD1 (6 bases). The CDR3 is 15 residues long. V was cut by 6 bases and J by 4 bases, with 18 bases left in between. The germline CDR1 and CDR2 sequences are MNHEY and SMNVEV (reference sequence). CDR3 nucleotide sequence: TGTGCCAGCAGCCAAGGCACAGGGAGGGTCTATGGCTACACCTTC. Translated, it gives CASSQGTGRVYGYTF.

This clonotype was observed a handful of times. V gene TRBV6-2 or TRBV6-3 combines with J gene TRBJ2-2; 7 bases agree with TRBD1. Germline lookup yields CDR1 MNHEY and CDR2 SVGEGT. With V trimmed by 2 bases and J by 3 bases, 3 bases remained unmatched. The CDR3 is 15 residues long. CDR3 amino acids: CASSYGQVDTGELFF. The CDR3 DNA follows: TGTGCCAGCAGTTACGGACAGGTGGACACCGGGGAGCTGTTTTTT.

This clonotype was observed a handful of times. The chain employs TRBV7-2 and TRBJ2-7; 9 bases line up with TRBD1. The CDR3 sequence is 15 residues long. Germline loops: CDR1 SGHTA, CDR2 FQGNSA. J lost 5 bases, V lost 3 bases, and 8 bases had no gene match. CDR3 nucleotide sequence: TGTGCCAGCAGCTTTGGAACCGGGACAGGGAACGAGCAGTACTTC. Amino acid sequence: CASSFGTGTGNEQYF.

The chain is built from TRBV6-6 and TRBJ2-5; a possible D gene is TRBD2 (6 bases). The CDR3 extends over 12 amino acids. Germline assignment: CDR1 MNHNY and CDR2 SVGAGI (reference sequence). V dropped 4 bases and J dropped 6 bases, with 9 bases sitting between them. The CDR3 sequence: CASSWGEKTQYF. The CDR3 bases are TGTGCCAGCAGTTGGGGGGAAAAGACCCAGTACTTC.

The chain combines TRBV5-6 with TRBJ1-3, with 7 nucleotides matching TRBD1. Germline V gene sequence: CDR1 SGHDT, CDR2 YYEEEE. Unmatched junction bases numbered 8, after V lost 4 bases and J lost 4 bases. CDR3 length equals 15 residues. The CDR3 loop reads CASSRQGVSGNTIYF. CDR3 sequence (DNA): TGTGCCAGCAGCCGGCAGGGGGTCTCAGGAAACACCATATATTTT.

A few counts support this clonotype. The CDR3 here is CASSKPQSTEAFF. The CDR3 coding sequence is TGTGCCAGCTCTAAACCACAGTCCACTGAAGCTTTCTTT. V is TRBV6-1 and J is TRBJ1-1; D gene unclear. Looked up from germline, CDR1 is MNHNS and CDR2 is SASEGT. V was shortened by 8 bases and J by 4 bases, with 14 bases between the two germline ends. The CDR3 runs to 13 residues.

V gene TRBV10-3 combines with J gene TRBJ2-7; TRBD1 is a possible D gene (5 bases). Germline V lookup: CDR1 ENHRY, CDR2 SYGVKD. V was shortened by 5 bases and J by 2 bases, with 7 bases between the two germline ends. This CDR3 contains 12 residues. The CDR3 nucleotides read TGTGCCATCAGTTCAGGGACCTACGAGCAGTACTTC. It codes for CAISSGTYEQYF.

The rearrangement uses TRBV3-1 and TRBJ1-1; 10 nucleotides line up with TRBD1. J lost 4 bases, V lost 3 bases, and 5 bases had no gene match. Germline V CDR1 and CDR2: LGHDT, YNNKEL (reference sequence). The CDR3 covers 15 residues. CDR3 DNA sequence: TGTGCCAGCAGCCATCCCGGGACAGGGGCCACTGAAGCTTTCTTT. It is translated as CASSHPGTGATEAFF.

The gene calls are TRBV7-9 and TRBJ2-7, with 10 bases lining up with TRBD1. Unmatched junction bases numbered 8, after V lost 5 bases and J lost 4 bases. CDR1 and CDR2 from the germline V gene are SEHNR and FQNEAQ (reference sequence). The CDR3 runs 15 residues. For the CDR3, the DNA is TGTGCCAGCAGCCCCAGGACAGGGGGGGCGTACGAGCAGTACTTC. Encoded protein: CASSPRTGGAYEQYF.

The rearrangement joins TRBV27 to TRBJ2-3; D remains unclear. The V and J ends lost 1 base and 1 base respectively, with 9 bases between them. Germline CDR1 is MNHEY and CDR2 is SMNVEV (reference sequence). This CDR3 spans 15 amino acids. The CDR3 DNA sequence: TGTGCCAGCAGTTTATATTTGGGCGGCACAGATACGCAGTATTTT. Amino acids: CASSLYLGGTDTQYF.

The chain combines TRBV18 with TRBJ2-5; the D gene is possibly TRBD1 (6 bases). V gave up 8 bases and J gave up 2 bases, with 12 bases separating them. Per germline, CDR1 KGHSH and CDR2 LQKENI. The CDR3 is 13 amino acids. DNA of the CDR3: TGTGCCAGCAACCGGGGACAACAAGAGACCCAGTACTTC. It codes for CASNRGQQETQYF.